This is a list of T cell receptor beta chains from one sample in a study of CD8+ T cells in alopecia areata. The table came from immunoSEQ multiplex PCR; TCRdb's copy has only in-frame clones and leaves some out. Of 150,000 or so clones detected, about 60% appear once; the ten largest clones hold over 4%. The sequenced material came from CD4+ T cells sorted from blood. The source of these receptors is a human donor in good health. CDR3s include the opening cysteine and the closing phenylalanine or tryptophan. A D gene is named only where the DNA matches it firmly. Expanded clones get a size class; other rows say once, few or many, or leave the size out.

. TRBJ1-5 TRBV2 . TGTGCCAGCAAAGTGGTCTTGTTCGTCAATCAGCCCCAGCATTTT CASKVVLFVNQPQHF
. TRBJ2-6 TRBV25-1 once TGTGCCAGCAGTGAATCGAGGGCTGGGGCCAACGTCCTGACTTTC CASSESRAGANVLTF
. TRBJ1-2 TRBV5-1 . TGCGCCAGCAGCTTCGCGGGGGACTATGGCTACACCTTC CASSFAGDYGYTF
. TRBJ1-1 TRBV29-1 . TGCAGCGTTGAAACGGCAGCCAAGAACACTGAAGCTTTCTTT CSVETAAKNTEAFF
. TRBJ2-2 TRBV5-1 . TGCGCCAGCAGCTTGTTGGGACAGAACACCGGGGAGCTGTTTTTT CASSLLGQNTGELFF
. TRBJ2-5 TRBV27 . TGTGCCAGCAGTTGGGGGGCGAGTTTCACCCAGTACTTC CASSWGASFTQYF
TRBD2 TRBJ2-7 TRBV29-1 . TGCAGCGTTGAGGGACTAGCGGGGAGCTCCTACGAGCAGTACTTC CSVEGLAGSSYEQYF
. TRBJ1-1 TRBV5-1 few TGCGCCAGCAGCTTGGAGGGGGACACAGCTTTCTTT CASSLEGDTAFF
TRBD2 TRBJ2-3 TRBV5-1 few TGCGCCAGCAGCTATTTAGCGGGAGGAGTTGATACGCAGTATTTT CASSYLAGGVDTQYF
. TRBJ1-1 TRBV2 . TGTGCCAGCAGTCTACACGACAGGAGCTTTGAGGCTTTCTTT CASSLHDRSFEAFF
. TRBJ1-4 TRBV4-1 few TGCGCCAGCAGCCAACCGACAGCCGGCAATGAAAAACTGTTTTTT CASSQPTAGNEKLFF
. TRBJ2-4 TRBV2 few TGTGCCAGCAGTGCTTATGGCTTAGCAAACTTC CASSAYGLANF
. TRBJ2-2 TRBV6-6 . TGTGCCAGCATCCTGGACAGCTCTTTCAGCGGGGAGCTGTTTTTT CASILDSSFSGELFF
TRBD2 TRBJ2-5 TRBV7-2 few TGTGCCAGCGGCCTCCTGTGGGGGGGGAAGACCCAGTACTTC CASGLLWGGKTQYF
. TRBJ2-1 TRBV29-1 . TGCAGCGTTGAGACAGCATTATACAATGAGCAGTTCTTC CSVETALYNEQFF
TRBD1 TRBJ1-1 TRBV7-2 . TGTGCCAGCAGCAGATCCGGGACAGGGGCGCTGAACACTGAAGCTTTCTTT CASSRSGTGALNTEAFF
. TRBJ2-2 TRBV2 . TGTGCCAGCAGCCAACGATTAGACGGTAACGGGGAGCTGTTTTTT CASSQRLDGNGELFF
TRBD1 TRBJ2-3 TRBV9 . TGTGCCAGCAGCGTGGGACAGGGCACAGATACGCAGTATTTT CASSVGQGTDTQYF
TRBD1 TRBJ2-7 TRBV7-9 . TGTGCCAGCAGTCGACAGGGCGAGCAGTACTTC CASSRQGEQYF
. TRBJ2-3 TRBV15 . TGTGCCACCAGCAGAGATCGTATTACGCAGTATTTT CATSRDRITQYF
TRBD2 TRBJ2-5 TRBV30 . TGTGCCTGGAGTCCCTTAGCGGGAAGGGGGACCCAGTACTTC CAWSPLAGRGTQYF
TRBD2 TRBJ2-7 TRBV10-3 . TGTGCCACGGAATGGGGGGGAACCTACGAGCAGTACTTC CATEWGGTYEQYF
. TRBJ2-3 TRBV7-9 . TGTGCCAGCAGCTTAGACGGCACAGATACGCAGTATTTT CASSLDGTDTQYF
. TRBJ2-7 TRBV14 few TGTGCCAGCAGCCAAGGCGGGGGCTCCGTCGAGCAGTACTTC CASSQGGGSVEQYF
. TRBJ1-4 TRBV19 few TGTGCCAGTAGTAGCACCGGGACCTCCAATGAAAAACTGTTTTTT CASSSTGTSNEKLFF
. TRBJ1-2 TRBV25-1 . TGTGCCAGCAGTCACAGGGCGGGTAATGGCTACACCTTC CASSHRAGNGYTF
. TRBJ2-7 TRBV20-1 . TGCAGTGCTAGAGAGGACGAGCAGTACTTC CSAREDEQYF
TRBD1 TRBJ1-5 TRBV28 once TGTGCCAGCAGTGGGTCCGGACAGGGTTCTCAGCCCCAGCATTTT CASSGSGQGSQPQHF
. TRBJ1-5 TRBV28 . TGTGCCAGCAGTTTCAATCAGCCCCAGCATTTT CASSFNQPQHF
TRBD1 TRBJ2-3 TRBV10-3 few TGTGCCATCAGTCGAGACCAACAGGGGGCTAGCACAGATACGCAGTATTTT CAISRDQQGASTDTQYF
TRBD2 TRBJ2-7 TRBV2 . TGTGCCAGCAGTGCCCTAGCGGGAGTCGTCGACGAGCAGTACTTC CASSALAGVVDEQYF
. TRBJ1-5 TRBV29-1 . TGCAGCGTTGTAACTGGGAACAATCAGCCCCAGCATTTT CSVVTGNNQPQHF
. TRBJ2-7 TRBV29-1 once TGCAGCATCCGGGATCCACCTTCCTACGAGCAGTACTTC CSIRDPPSYEQYF
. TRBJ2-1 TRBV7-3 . TGTGCCAGCAGCTTAAATGGACAAAACAATGAGCAGTTCTTC CASSLNGQNNEQFF
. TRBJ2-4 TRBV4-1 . TGCGCCAGCAGCCAAGATTGGTTCCAGGGGGGGAACATTCAGTACTTC CASSQDWFQGGNIQYF
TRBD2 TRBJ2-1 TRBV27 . TGTGCCAGCAGTCCCCGACTAGCGGGAGGCAAAAATGAGCAGTTCTTC CASSPRLAGGKNEQFF
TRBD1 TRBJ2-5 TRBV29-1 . TGCAGCGTTGAAGGGACAGGGTGGGAGACCCAGTACTTC CSVEGTGWETQYF
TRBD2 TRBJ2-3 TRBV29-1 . TGCAGCGTTGGCGGGGGGGCAGATACGCAGTATTTT CSVGGGADTQYF
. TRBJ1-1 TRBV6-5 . TGTGCCAGCATCGATATAGGCTACACTGAAGCTTTCTTT CASIDIGYTEAFF
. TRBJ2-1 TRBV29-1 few TGCAGCGTTTTATACCCGAGCTCCTACAATGAGCAGTTCTTC CSVLYPSSYNEQFF
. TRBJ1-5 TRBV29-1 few TGCAGCGTTGTATTCTCAGGCAATCAGCCCCAGCATTTT CSVVFSGNQPQHF
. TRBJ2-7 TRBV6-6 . TGTGCCAGCAGGCCGGGCAGCAGCTCCTACGAGCAGTACTTC CASRPGSSSYEQYF
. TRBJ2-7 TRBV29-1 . TGCAGCGTTGTCGGGTTGGCTGGGGAGCAGTACTTC CSVVGLAGEQYF
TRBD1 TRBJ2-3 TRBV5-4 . TGTGCCAGCAGCCGGACAGGGATAACAGATACGCAGTATTTT CASSRTGITDTQYF
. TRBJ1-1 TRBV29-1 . TGCAGCGTTGTCAAGAACACTGAAGCTTTCTTT CSVVKNTEAFF
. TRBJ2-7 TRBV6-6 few TGTGCCAGCAGTTACATGGTGGTGGGAGGCGAGCAGTACTTC CASSYMVVGGEQYF
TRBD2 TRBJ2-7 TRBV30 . TGTGCCTGGAGTGCGGACACTAGCGGGAGACGGTACTTC CAWSADTSGRRYF
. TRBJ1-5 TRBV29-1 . TGCAGCGTCCCCGGAGAGGCAGGCAATCAGCCCCAGCATTTT CSVPGEAGNQPQHF
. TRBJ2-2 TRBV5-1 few TGCGCCAGCAGCCGGATAAGTAACGGGGGCGCGAACACCGGGGAGCTGTTTTTT CASSRISNGGANTGELFF
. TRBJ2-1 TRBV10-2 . TGCGCCAGCAGTGGTTACAATGAGCAGTTCTTC CASSGYNEQFF
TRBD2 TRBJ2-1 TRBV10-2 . TGCGCCAGCCCATGGGGCGGGAGGGCCGACTACAATGAGCAGTTCTTC CASPWGGRADYNEQFF
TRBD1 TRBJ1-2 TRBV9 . TGTGCCAGCAGCGAAACGACAGGGGCTGCCTATGGCTACACCTTC CASSETTGAAYGYTF
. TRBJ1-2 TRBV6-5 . TGTGCCAGCAGTTACGGAGAGGATGGCTACACCTTC CASSYGEDGYTF